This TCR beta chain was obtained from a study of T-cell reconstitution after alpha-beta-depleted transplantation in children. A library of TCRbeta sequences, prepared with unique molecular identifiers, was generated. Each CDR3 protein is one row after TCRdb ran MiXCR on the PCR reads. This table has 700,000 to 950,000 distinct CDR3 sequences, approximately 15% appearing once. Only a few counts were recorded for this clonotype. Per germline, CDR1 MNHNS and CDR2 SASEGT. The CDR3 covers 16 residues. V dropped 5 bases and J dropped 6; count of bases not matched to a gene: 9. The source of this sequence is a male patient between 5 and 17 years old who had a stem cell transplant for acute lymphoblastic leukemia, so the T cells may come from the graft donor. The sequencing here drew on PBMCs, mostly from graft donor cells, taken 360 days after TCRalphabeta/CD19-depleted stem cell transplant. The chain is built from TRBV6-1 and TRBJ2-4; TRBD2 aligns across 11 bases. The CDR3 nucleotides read TGTGCCAGCAGTCCGACTAGCGGGATGATCCTAAACATTCAGTACTTC. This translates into CASSPTSGMILNIQYF.